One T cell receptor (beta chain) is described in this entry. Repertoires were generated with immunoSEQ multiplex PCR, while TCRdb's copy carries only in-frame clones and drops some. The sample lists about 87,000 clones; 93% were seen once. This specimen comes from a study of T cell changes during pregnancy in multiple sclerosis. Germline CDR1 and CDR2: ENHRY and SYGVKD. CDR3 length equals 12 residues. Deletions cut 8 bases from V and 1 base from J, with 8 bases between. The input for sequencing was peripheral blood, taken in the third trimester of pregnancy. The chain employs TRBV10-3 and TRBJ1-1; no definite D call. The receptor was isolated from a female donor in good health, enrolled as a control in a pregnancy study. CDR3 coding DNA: TGTGCCATCGGTAGATCGAACACTGAAGCTTTCTTT. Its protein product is CAIGRSNTEAFF.